This T cell receptor beta chain was sequenced in a study of T-cell reconstitution after alpha-beta-depleted transplantation in children. Study-wide results and limits: Several hundred expanded graft clones reportedly were the source of alpha-beta T cells about two months after transplant. By one year post-transplant, T-cell counts and diversity largely arose from T cells that were newly produced. The study traced high day-60 TCRbeta diversity in some patients to surviving recipient T cells and thymic progenitors.

For TCRbeta, the library was prepared with unique molecular identifiers. MiXCR was run by TCRdb on the PCR reads, yielding one entry per CDR3 protein. Among 300,000 to 400,000 distinct CDR3 sequences listed, around 15% were seen once. Only a few counts were recorded for this clonotype. The antigen is unknown. The CDR3 contains 13 residues. Germline CDR1 is MGHRA and CDR2 is YSYEKL. V was shortened by 4 bases and J by 5 bases, with 8 bases between the two germline ends. The specimen comprised PBMCs, mostly from graft donor cells, sampled 360 days after TCRalphabeta/CD19-depleted stem cell transplant. V gene TRBV4-1 combines with J gene TRBJ2-2; no clear D. This clonotype was sampled from a male patient under 10 years old who had a stem cell transplant for acute lymphoblastic leukemia, so the T cells may come from the graft donor. The CDR3 DNA reads TGCGCCAGCAGCCTCCGCTTTACCGGGGAGCTGTTTTTT. Protein sequence: CASSLRFTGELFF.